This TCR beta chain was observed in a study of cytomegalovirus exposure and HLA in healthy donors. Study-level background: The roughly 120 validation repertoires, a later analysis reported, used the same platform as the 666 repertoires from the first cohort. Findings of the study overall: That first-cohort TCR clusters tended to co-occur in the approximately 120 validation repertoires was found in a later analysis. Overall, around 150 TCR beta chains were annotated as cytomegalovirus-associated. Published work reported that the classifier diagnosed cytomegalovirus status with high specificity and sensitivity.

The germline V gene encodes CDR1 GTSNPN and CDR2 SVGIG (reference sequence). This CDR3 is built from 15 residues. The V and J ends lost 3 bases and 0 bases, in that order; junction bases with no gene match: 5. A note on this clone: Its specificity is unknown.

Data came from immunoSEQ multiplex PCR; TCRdb stores just in-frame clones and leaves some out. The sample comprises 140,000 or so clones, around 90% of which are singletons, and 4.5% rests with the top ten. The origin of this receptor is a man in his late teens or twenties in good health and CMV-seropositive. The V call is TRBV30, the J call TRBJ1-3; TRBD1 matches 7 bases. Sequencing input: PBMCs. DNA of the CDR3: TGTGCCTGGAGGAGGACAGGTAACTCTGGAAACACCATATATTTT. It specifies CAWRRTGNSGNTIYF.